These 29 T cell receptor beta chains were all obtained from the same sample, sequenced in a study of beta chain features in type 1 diabetes. The entirety of the isolated RNA underwent reverse transcription, so expressed TCRB transcripts were sequenced. The assay was immunoSEQ multiplex PCR, and TCRdb's table has in-frame clones only and misses some. In the table there are 140,000 to 150,000 clones, under 60% of which are singletons. The sequencing sample was made of Tregs from blood. The receptors shown here come from a man aged 18 to 30 in good health.

The chain recombines TRBV19 with TRBJ2-7, with D unresolved. CDR3 length: 14 amino acids. V lost 1 base to trimming and J lost 1 base, with 8 bases between them. Germline CDR1 and CDR2: LNHDA and SQIVND (reference sequence). The CDR3 spells CASSIVSGSYEQYF. The CDR3 DNA is TGTGCCAGTAGTATAGTTTCGGGTTCCTACGAGCAGTACTTC.

The chain is built from TRBV19 and TRBJ2-1, with TRBD1 identical over 10 bases. CDR3 size: 16 residues. Per the germline V gene, CDR1 is LNHDA and CDR2 is SQIVND (reference sequence). The V and J ends lost 5 bases and 8 bases, in that order; junction bases with no gene match: 12. DNA for the CDR3: TGTGCCAGTAGTCGCACCCCGGGACAGGGGTTGGATGAGCAGTTCTTC. It specifies CASSRTPGQGLDEQFF. Filled out from reference TRBV19 and TRBJ2-1, the complete variable domain reads DGGITQSPKYLFRKEGQNVTLSCEQNLNHDAMYWYRQDPGQGLRLIYYSQIVNDFQKGDIAEGYSVSREKKESFPLTVTSAQKNPTAFYLCASSRTPGQGLDEQFFGPGTRLTVL.

This clone appeared once. This chain links TRBV7-2 with TRBJ2-1, with a possible D match to TRBD2 (5 bases). This CDR3 comprises 12 residues. Trimming took off 5 bases at V and 10 bases at J, with 12 bases between the two ends. CDR1 and CDR2 from the germline V gene are SGHTA and FQGNSA. The DNA for the CDR3 is TGTGCCAGCAGCCACACTAGTAGAGAGCAGTTCTTC. Protein sequence: CASSHTSREQFF.

V and J are TRBV19 and TRBJ1-5, with D perhaps TRBD1 (5 bases). Germline V CDR1 and CDR2: LNHDA, SQIVND (reference sequence). Trimming cost V 5 bases and J 2 bases, with 10 bases left between them. The CDR3 is 14 residues long. The CDR3 coding sequence is TGTGCCAGTAGTTTATCGGGGGGCAATCAGCCCCAGCATTTT. It yields the protein CASSLSGGNQPQHF.

J is TRBJ1-5 and V is TRBV7-9, with 9 bases that match TRBD1. Germline V gene data show CDR1 as SEHNR and CDR2 as FQNEAQ (reference sequence). The ends lost 1 base at V and 6 bases at J; junction bases unmatched: 7. The CDR3 runs 16 residues. The CDR3 sequence: CASSLDFTGGGQPQHF. CDR3 DNA sequence: TGTGCCAGCAGCTTAGACTTTACAGGGGGCGGTCAGCCCCAGCATTTT.

V and J are TRBV4-1 and TRBJ2-3; 11 nucleotides match TRBD1. The V segment lost 1 base and the J segment 7 bases; nucleotides outside the gene matches: 13. CDR1 MGHRA and CDR2 YSYEKL come from the germline V gene. The CDR3 contains 18 residues. The DNA of the CDR3 is TGCGCCAGCAGCCAAGGGCCCCGGACAGGGGGCCAAATTAATACGCAGTATTTT. It specifies CASSQGPRTGGQINTQYF.

This chain connects TRBV27 to TRBJ1-1, with D possibly matching TRBD1 (5 bases). The ends were cut back, 6 bases at V and 5 bases at J, with 13 bases in the middle. Germline loops: CDR1 MNHEY, CDR2 SMNVEV (reference sequence). The CDR3 loop spans 13 amino acids. The CDR3 loop is CASSRRVMTEAFF. As DNA, the CDR3 is TGTGCCAGCAGCCGCAGGGTTATGACTGAAGCTTTCTTT.

The gene calls are TRBV10-3 and TRBJ2-3; tentatively, D is TRBD2 (6 bases). This CDR3 comprises 13 residues. With 8 bases removed from V and 5 bases from J, the gap between germline ends came to 14 bases. CDR1 and CDR2 from the germline V gene are ENHRY and SYGVKD. The CDR3 coding sequence is TGTGCCATCGGGACTTCTAAGGGAGATACGCAGTATTTT. Translating gives CAIGTSKGDTQYF.

Only a few counts were recorded for this clone. This chain links TRBV7-2 with TRBJ1-6, with D maybe TRBD1 (6 bases). Looked up from germline, CDR1 is SGHTA and CDR2 is FQGNSA. The ends were cut back, 8 bases at V and 9 bases at J, with 17 bases in the middle. The CDR3 consists of 14 residues. In DNA form, the CDR3 reads TGTGCCAGCGAAACAACAGGGTCCCTTTCACCCCTCCACTTT. Its protein product is CASETTGSLSPLHF. The full variable domain, in which reference TRBV7-2 and TRBJ1-6 provide the parts outside the CDR3, is GAGVSQSPSNKVTEKGKDVELRCDPISGHTALYWYRQSLGQGLEFLIYFQGNSAPDKSGLPSDRFSAERTGGSVSTLTIQRTQQEDSAVYLCASETTGSLSPLHFGNGTRLTVT.

The J gene is TRBJ2-5, the V gene TRBV7-9; 12 bases align to TRBD2. The germline gives CDR1 SEHNR, CDR2 FQNEAQ (reference sequence). This CDR3 region has 15 residues. V was pared by 1 base and J by 3 bases, with 0 bases of the junction left unmatched. In DNA, the CDR3 is TGTGCCAGCAGCTTAGGACTAGCGGGAGAAGAGACCCAGTACTTC. Encoded protein: CASSLGLAGEETQYF.

The rearrangement joins TRBV5-1 to TRBJ2-3; D might be TRBD2 (5 bases). CDR1 SGHRS and CDR2 YFSETQ come from the germline V gene. V was clipped by 0 bases and J by 3 bases, with 11 bases between them. The CDR3 runs to 15 residues. CDR3 coding DNA: TGCGCCAGCAGCTTGGGGTTCGGGGAGACAGATACGCAGTATTTT. It is translated as CASSLGFGETDTQYF.

The V gene is TRBV7-2, the J gene TRBJ1-5; D uncertain. The CDR3 extends over 13 amino acids. V was shortened by 5 bases and J by 10 bases, with 15 bases between the two germline ends. CDR1 SGHTA and CDR2 FQGNSA come from the germline V gene. The CDR3 DNA reads as TGTGCCAGCAGCCCAGAGCGGGGTGGACCCCAGCATTTT. This codes for CASSPERGGPQHF.

The chain carries TRBV30 and TRBJ2-7, with D perhaps TRBD2 (5 bases). CDR3 length: 11 amino acids. Trimming removed 1 base from V and 4 bases from J, with 5 bases in between. From germline, CDR1 is GTSNPN and CDR2 SVGIG (reference sequence). CDR3 nucleotide sequence: TGTGCCTGGAGTGGGAGGTACGAGCAGTACTTC. Its translation is CAWSGRYEQYF.

The chain joins TRBV18 to TRBJ2-5, with TRBD2 as a possible D gene (7 bases). The J call could be wrong; TRBJ2-7 is a better fit for the DNA end. The CDR3 loop spans 13 amino acids. CDR1 and CDR2 (germline): KGHSH, LQKENI. The CDR3 nucleotides read TGTGCCAGCTCTTGGTCAGGGGAGGGCGAGCAGTACTTC. This translates into CASSWSGEGEQYF.

The rearrangement links TRBV6-5 to TRBJ1-1; D might be TRBD1 (6 bases). Germline CDR1 reads MNHEY; CDR2 reads SVGAGI. V was pared by 6 bases and J by 3 bases, with 17 bases between. The CDR3 has 15 amino acids. The CDR3 DNA reads as TGTGCCAGCAGGCCCAGGGGCATTATGGACACTGAAGCTTTCTTT. The encoded protein is CASRPRGIMDTEAFF.

This chain links TRBV5-4 with TRBJ1-1; no definite D call. This CDR3 has 12 residues. V lost 2 bases to trimming and J lost 3 bases, with 5 bases between them. Germline V CDR1 and CDR2: SGHNT, YYREEE (reference sequence). The CDR3, as DNA: TGTGCCAGCAGCTTCCGGTACACTGAAGCTTTCTTT. It yields the protein CASSFRYTEAFF.

The V and J genes are TRBV6-1 and TRBJ2-5; D is unresolved. V gave up 6 bases and J gave up 5 bases, with 13 bases separating them. The CDR3 covers 13 residues. Germline V gene data show CDR1 as MNHNS and CDR2 as SASEGT. CDR3 protein: CASSPISRETQYF. CDR3 in DNA: TGTGCCAGCAGCCCCATTTCGAGGGAGACCCAGTACTTC.

The chain employs TRBV5-4 and TRBJ2-3; tentative D call: TRBD2 (5 bases). Per germline, CDR1 SGHNT and CDR2 YYREEE (reference sequence). The CDR3 has 14 amino acids. V lost 1 base, J lost 5 bases, and 11 bases lay in between. The CDR3, as DNA: TGTGCCAGCAGCTTGTCGCTAGCCTTAGATACGCAGTATTTT. Protein sequence: CASSLSLALDTQYF.

The gene calls are TRBV5-6 and TRBJ1-2; no clear D gene. With 6 bases removed from V and 7 bases from J, the gap between germline ends came to 19 bases. Germline V gene sequence: CDR1 SGHDT, CDR2 YYEEEE. This CDR3 region has 14 residues. CDR3 DNA: TGTGCCAGCACCCCCGTGGCGGTAATCGGTGGCTACACCTTC. Amino acid sequence: CASTPVAVIGGYTF.

The sample holds a few counts of this clone. The chain uses TRBV5-1 and TRBJ2-1, with TRBD2 matching 14 bases. From germline, CDR1 is SGHRS and CDR2 YFSETQ. The V gene end was trimmed by 3 bases and the J gene end by 10 bases; junction bases not matched to a gene: 6. The CDR3 runs to 15 residues. The CDR3 nucleotides read TGCGCCAGCAGCTGGGGGGGACTAGCGGGAGTGGAGCAGTTCTTC. Translation: CASSWGGLAGVEQFF.

The chain is built from TRBV7-9 and TRBJ2-1; possibly TRBD1 for D (6 bases). The ends were cut back, 5 bases at V and 9 bases at J, with 23 bases in the middle. Germline CDR1 and CDR2: SEHNR and FQNEAQ (reference sequence). This CDR3 has 16 residues. The CDR3 DNA sequence: TGTGCCAGCAGCCTGGGGGCGGCAGGGTATGGGGGTGAGCAGTTCTTC. This gives the protein CASSLGAAGYGGEQFF.

This clone has more than one count but fewer than ten. The V gene is TRBV7-2, the J gene TRBJ1-1; 9 bases are shared with TRBD1. Germline lookup yields CDR1 SGHTA and CDR2 FQGNSA. V was pared by 5 bases and J by 3 bases, with 4 bases of the junction left unmatched. This CDR3 has 14 amino acids. CDR3 in DNA: TGTGCCAGCAGCCTGACAGGGGGGGACACTGAAGCTTTCTTT. As protein: CASSLTGGDTEAFF.

This sequence joins TRBV7-2 and TRBJ2-3; the match to TRBD2 covers 14 bases. The CDR3 is 17 amino acids. Looked up from germline, CDR1 is SGHTA and CDR2 is FQGNSA. V trimming: 2 bases; J trimming: 5 bases; junction bases outside the gene matches: 6. The CDR3 region has the DNA TGTGCCAGCAGCTTAATTAGGACTAGCGGGGGGCAAGATACGCAGTATTTT. Protein sequence: CASSLIRTSGGQDTQYF.

The rearrangement links TRBV4-1 to TRBJ2-1; D gene unclear. The CDR3 is 15 amino acids. From germline, CDR1 is MGHRA and CDR2 YSYEKL. Trimming pared 0 bases from V and 6 bases from J, leaving 12 bases between. CDR3 DNA sequence: TGCGCCAGCAGCCAAGATTCCCCGGTTTTCAATGAGCAGTTCTTC. This encodes CASSQDSPVFNEQFF.

V and J are TRBV29-1 and TRBJ2-1, with TRBD2 matching 11 bases. Trimming at V came to 4 bases and at J to 1 base, leaving 3 bases not matched to a gene. Germline CDR1 is SQVTM and CDR2 is ANQGSEA. This CDR3 comprises 15 residues. The CDR3: CSVGGLAESYNEQFF. The CDR3 DNA reads as TGCAGCGTTGGGGGACTAGCGGAATCCTACAATGAGCAGTTCTTC.

This chain joins TRBV7-2 and TRBJ2-7; 13 bases are shared with TRBD2. Per the germline V gene, CDR1 is SGHTA and CDR2 is FQGNSA. The J segment lost 2 bases and the V segment lost 4 bases, leaving 8 bases of the junction unmatched. The CDR3 contains 17 residues. The CDR3 protein is CASSSRLAGGPAYEQYF. The DNA for the CDR3 is TGTGCCAGCAGCTCCCGACTAGCGGGAGGCCCCGCCTACGAGCAGTACTTC.

V gene TRBV5-1 combines with J gene TRBJ2-3; TRBD1 matches 11 bases. V lost 2 bases and J lost 4; bases outside the gene matches: 6. The CDR3 extends over 16 amino acids. CDR1 and CDR2 (germline): SGHRS, YFSETQ. As DNA, the CDR3 is TGCGCCAGCAGCTTATGGACAGGGGGCATGTCAGATACGCAGTATTTT. This codes for CASSLWTGGMSDTQYF.

V gene TRBV5-1 combines with J gene TRBJ2-5; unclear D gene. Judging by the DNA end, TRBJ2-7 fits better; the J call may be wrong. This CDR3 comprises 12 residues. Germline loops: CDR1 SGHRS, CDR2 YFSETQ. The CDR3 sequence is CASSREVNEQYF. CDR3 nucleotides: TGCGCCAGCAGCAGAGAAGTAAACGAGCAGTACTTC.

This clone was detected a few times. This chain uses TRBV7-9 with TRBJ2-5, with a weak D call TRBD2 (6 bases). CDR1 and CDR2 (germline): SEHNR, FQNEAQ (reference sequence). V lost 2 bases to trimming and J lost 11 bases, with 18 bases between them. This CDR3 contains 14 residues. The CDR3 DNA follows: TGTGCCAGCAGCTTAACCGGGACTCCTAGAGAGCAGTACTTC. Its translation: CASSLTGTPREQYF.